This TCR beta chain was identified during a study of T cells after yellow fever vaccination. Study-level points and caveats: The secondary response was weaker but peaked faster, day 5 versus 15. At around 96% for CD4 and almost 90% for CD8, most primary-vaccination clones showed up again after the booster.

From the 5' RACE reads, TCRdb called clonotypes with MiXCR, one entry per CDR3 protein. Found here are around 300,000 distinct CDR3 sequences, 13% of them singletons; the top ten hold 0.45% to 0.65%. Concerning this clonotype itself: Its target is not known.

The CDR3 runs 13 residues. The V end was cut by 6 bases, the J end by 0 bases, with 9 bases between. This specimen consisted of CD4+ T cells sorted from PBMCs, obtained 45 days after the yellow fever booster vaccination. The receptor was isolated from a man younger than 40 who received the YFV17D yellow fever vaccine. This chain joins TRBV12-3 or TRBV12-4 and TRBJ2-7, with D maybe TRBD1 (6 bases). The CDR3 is CASRRTDSYEQYF. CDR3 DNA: TGTGCCAGCAGGCGGACAGACTCCTACGAGCAGTACTTC.